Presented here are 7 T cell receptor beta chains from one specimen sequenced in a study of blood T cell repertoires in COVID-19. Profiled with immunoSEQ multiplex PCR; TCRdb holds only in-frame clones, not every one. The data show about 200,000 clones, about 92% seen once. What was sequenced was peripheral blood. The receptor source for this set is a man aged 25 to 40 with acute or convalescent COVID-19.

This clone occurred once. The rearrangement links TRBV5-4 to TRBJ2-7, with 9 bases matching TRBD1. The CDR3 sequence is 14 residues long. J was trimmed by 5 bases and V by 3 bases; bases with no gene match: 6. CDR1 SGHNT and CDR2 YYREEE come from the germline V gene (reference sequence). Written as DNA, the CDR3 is TGTGCCAGCAGCTCGCGACAGGGGGAAGACGAGCAGTACTTC. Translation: CASSSRQGEDEQYF.

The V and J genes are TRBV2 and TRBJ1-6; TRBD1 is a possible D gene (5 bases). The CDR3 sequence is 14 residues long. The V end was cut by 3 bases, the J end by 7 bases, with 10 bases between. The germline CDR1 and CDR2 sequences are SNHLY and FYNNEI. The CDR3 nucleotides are TGTGCCAGCAGTGAGCAGGGCGGAAATTCACCCCTCCACTTT. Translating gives CASSEQGGNSPLHF.

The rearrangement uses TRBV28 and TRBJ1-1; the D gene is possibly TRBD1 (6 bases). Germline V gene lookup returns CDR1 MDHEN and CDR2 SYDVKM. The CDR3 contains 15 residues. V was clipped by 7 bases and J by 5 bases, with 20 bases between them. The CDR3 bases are TGTGCCAGCACCGAGAAACAGGGTAAATGGACTGAAGCTTTCTTT. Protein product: CASTEKQGKWTEAFF.

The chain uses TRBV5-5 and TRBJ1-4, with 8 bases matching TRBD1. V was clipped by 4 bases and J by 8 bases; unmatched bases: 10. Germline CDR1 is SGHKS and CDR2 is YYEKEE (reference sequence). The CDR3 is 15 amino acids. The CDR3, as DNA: TGTGCCAGCAGCACGGAGGACAGGGCGGGGGAAAAACTGTTTTTT. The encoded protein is CASSTEDRAGEKLFF.

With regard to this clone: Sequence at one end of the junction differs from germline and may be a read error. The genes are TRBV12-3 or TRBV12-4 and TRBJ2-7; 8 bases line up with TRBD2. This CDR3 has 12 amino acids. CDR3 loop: CASSFYGGRWDF. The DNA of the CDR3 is TGTGCCAGCAGTTTCTACGGCGGGAGGTGGGACTTC.

In nucleotides, the CDR3 is TGTGCCTGGAGTGTACGGAGGGGCTTCGGCACAGATACGCAGTATTTT. This translates into CAWSVRRGFGTDTQYF. The V and J genes are TRBV30 and TRBJ2-3, with D possibly being TRBD2 (6 bases). The CDR3 extends over 16 amino acids. The ends were cut back, 0 bases at V and 1 base at J, with 14 bases in the middle. CDR1 and CDR2 (germline): GTSNPN, SVGIG (reference sequence).

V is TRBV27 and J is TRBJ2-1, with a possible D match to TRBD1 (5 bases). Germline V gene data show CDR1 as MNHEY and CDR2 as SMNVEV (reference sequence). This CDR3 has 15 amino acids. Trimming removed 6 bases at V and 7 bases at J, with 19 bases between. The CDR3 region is CASSRRAGFGNEQFF. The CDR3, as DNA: TGTGCCAGCAGCCGCCGAGCAGGGTTCGGGAATGAGCAGTTCTTC.